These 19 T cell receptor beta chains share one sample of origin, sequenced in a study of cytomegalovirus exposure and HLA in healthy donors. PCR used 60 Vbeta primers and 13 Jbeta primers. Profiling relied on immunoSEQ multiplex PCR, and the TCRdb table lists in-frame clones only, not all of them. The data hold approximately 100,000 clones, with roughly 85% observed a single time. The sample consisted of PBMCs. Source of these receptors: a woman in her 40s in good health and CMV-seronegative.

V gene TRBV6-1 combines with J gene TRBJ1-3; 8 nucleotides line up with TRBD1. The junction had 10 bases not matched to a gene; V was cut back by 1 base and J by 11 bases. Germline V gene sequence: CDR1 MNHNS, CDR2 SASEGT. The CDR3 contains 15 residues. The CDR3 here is CASSEGSTGAYAIYF. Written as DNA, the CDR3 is TGTGCCAGCAGTGAAGGTTCGACAGGGGCCTACGCCATATATTTT.

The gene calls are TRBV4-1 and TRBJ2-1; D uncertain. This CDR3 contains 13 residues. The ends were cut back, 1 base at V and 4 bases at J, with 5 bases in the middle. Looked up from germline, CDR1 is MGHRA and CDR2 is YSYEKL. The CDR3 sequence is CASSQGEYNEQFF. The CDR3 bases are TGCGCCAGCAGCCAAGGCGAGTACAATGAGCAGTTCTTC.

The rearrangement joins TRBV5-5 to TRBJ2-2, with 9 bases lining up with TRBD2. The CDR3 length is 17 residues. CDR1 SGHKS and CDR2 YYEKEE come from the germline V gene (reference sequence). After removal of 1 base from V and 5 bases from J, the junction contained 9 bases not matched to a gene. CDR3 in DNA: TGTGCCAGCAGCTTGTTTCGCGGGAGGGCGCCGACCGGGGAGCTGTTTTTT. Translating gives CASSLFRGRAPTGELFF.

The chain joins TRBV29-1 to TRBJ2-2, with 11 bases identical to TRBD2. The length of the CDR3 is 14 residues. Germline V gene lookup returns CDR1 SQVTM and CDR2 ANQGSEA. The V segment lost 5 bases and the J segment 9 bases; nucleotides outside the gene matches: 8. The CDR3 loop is CSVLLAGETRELFF. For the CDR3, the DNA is TGCAGCGTTCTACTAGCGGGAGAAACCAGGGAGCTGTTTTTT.

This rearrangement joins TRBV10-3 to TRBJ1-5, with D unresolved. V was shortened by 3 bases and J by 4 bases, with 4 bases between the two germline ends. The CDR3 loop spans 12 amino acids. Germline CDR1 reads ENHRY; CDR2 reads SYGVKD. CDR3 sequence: CAISDPNQPQHF. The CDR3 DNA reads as TGTGCCATCAGTGACCCAAATCAGCCCCAGCATTTT.

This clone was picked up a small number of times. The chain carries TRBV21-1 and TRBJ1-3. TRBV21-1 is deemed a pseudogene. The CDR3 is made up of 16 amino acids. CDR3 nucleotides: TGTGCCAGCGGAAACACTAGAATCCCGAGGGGAAACACCATATATTTT. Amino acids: CASGNTRIPRGNTIYF.

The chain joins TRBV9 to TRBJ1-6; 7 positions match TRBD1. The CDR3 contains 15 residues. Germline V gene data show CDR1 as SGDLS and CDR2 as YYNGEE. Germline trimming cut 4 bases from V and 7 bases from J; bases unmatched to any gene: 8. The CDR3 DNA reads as TGTGCCAGCAGCCTTGGGACAGCCCAAAATTCACCCCTCCACTTT. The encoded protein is CASSLGTAQNSPLHF.

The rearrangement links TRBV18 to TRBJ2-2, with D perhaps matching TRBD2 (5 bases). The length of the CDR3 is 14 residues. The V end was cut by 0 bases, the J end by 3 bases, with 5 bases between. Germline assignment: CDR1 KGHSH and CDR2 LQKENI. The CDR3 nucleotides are TGTGCCAGCTCACCACCGGAGGACACCGGGGAGCTGTTTTTT. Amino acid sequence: CASSPPEDTGELFF.

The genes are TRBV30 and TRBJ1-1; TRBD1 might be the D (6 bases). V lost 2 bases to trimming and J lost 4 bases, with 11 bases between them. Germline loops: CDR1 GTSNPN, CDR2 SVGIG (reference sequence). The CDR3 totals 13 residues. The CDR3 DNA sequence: TGTGCCTGGAGTACGGGGGGGGCCACTGAAGCTTTCTTT. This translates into CAWSTGGATEAFF.

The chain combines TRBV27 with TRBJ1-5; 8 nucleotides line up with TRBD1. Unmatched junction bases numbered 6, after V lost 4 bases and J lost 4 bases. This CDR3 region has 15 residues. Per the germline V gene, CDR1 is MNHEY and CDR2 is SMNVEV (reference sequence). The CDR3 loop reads CASSSRDRTNQPQHF. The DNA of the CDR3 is TGTGCCAGCAGTTCCCGGGACAGGACTAATCAGCCCCAGCATTTT.

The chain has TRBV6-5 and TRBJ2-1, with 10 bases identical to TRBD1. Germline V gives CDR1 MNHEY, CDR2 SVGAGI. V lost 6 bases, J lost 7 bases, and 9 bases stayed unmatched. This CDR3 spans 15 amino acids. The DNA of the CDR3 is TGTGCCAGCAGAAGACCGGGACAGGGGCGGAATGAGCAGTTCTTC. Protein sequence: CASRRPGQGRNEQFF.

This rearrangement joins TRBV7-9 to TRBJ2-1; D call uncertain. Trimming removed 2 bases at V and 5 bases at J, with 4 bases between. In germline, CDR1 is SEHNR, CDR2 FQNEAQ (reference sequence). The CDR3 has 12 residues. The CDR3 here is CASSLYNNEQFF. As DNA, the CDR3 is TGTGCCAGCAGCTTATACAACAATGAGCAGTTCTTC.

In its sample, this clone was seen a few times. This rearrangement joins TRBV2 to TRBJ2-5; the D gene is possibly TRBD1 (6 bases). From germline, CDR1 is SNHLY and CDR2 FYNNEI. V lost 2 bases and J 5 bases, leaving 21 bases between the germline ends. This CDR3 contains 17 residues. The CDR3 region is CASSESQAGVFGETQYF. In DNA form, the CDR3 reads TGTGCCAGCAGTGAAAGTCAGGCAGGGGTTTTTGGGGAGACCCAGTACTTC. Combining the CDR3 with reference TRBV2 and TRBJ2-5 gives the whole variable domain EPEVTQTPSHQVTQMGQEVILRCVPISNHLYFYWYRQILGQKVEFLVSFYNNEISEKSEIFDDQFSVERPDGSNFTLKIRSTKLEDSAMYFCASSESQAGVFGETQYFGPGTRLLVL.

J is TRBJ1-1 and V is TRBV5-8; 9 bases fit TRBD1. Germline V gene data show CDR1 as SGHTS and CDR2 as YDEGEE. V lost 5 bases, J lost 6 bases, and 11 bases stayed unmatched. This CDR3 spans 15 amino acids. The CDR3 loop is CASSPRDRGEPEAFF. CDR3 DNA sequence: TGTGCCAGCAGTCCCAGAGACAGGGGGGAACCTGAAGCTTTCTTT. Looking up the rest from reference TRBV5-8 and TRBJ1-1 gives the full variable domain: EAGVTQSPTHLIKTRGQQATLRCSPISGHTSVYWYQQALGLGLQFLLWYDEGEERNRGNFPPRFSGRQFPNYSSELNVNALELEDSALYLCASSPRDRGEPEAFFGQGTRLTVV.

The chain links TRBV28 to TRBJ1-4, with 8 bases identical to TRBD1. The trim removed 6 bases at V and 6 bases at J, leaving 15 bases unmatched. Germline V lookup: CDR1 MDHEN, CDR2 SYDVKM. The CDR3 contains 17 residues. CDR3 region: CASSGDRGLVADEKLFF. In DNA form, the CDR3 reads TGTGCCAGCAGCGGCGACAGGGGATTGGTCGCGGATGAAAAACTGTTTTTT.

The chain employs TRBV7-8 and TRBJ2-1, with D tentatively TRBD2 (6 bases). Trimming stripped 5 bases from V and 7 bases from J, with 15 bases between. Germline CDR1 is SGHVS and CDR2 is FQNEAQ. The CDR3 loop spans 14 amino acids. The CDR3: CASSRPGTRNEQFF. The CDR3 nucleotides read TGTGCCAGCAGCCGCCCCGGGACTCGAAATGAGCAGTTCTTC.

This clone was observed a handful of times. The CDR3, as DNA: TGCGCCAGCAGCTTGGAGGGGGCTGCTGGAAACACCATATATTTT. Protein: CASSLEGAAGNTIYF. The J gene is TRBJ1-3, the V gene TRBV5-1, with TRBD1 identical over 7 bases. Germline assignment: CDR1 SGHRS and CDR2 YFSETQ. There are 15 residues in the CDR3. The V and J ends lost 0 bases and 2 bases, in that order; junction bases with no gene match: 2.

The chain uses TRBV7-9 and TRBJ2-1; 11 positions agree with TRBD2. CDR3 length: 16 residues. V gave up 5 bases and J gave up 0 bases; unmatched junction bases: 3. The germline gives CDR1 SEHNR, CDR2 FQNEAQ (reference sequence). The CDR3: CASSDTSGSSYNEQFF. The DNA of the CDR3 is TGTGCCAGCAGCGATACTAGCGGGAGCTCCTACAATGAGCAGTTCTTC.

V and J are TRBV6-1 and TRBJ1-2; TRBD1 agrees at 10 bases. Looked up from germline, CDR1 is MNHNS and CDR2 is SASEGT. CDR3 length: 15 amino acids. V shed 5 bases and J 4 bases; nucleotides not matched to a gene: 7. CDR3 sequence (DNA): TGTGCCAGCAGTTTAAGGGGACAGGGGAGCTATGGCTACACCTTC. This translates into CASSLRGQGSYGYTF.